This T cell receptor (beta chain) originates from a study of shared clonotypes between healthy human individuals. Assay used: immunoSEQ multiplex PCR; TCRdb lists only in-frame clones, some missing. The table lists 2,500,000 or so clones, more than 80% of them singletons. The V gene lost 5 bases and the J gene lost 6 bases, with 16 bases spanning the gap. CDR1 is SGHAT and CDR2 is FQNNGV in the germline V gene. The CDR3 covers 15 residues. This sequence joins TRBV11-2 and TRBJ1-4, with D tentatively TRBD1 (6 bases). The sample was naive CD4+ T cells sorted from blood. Sample subset: CD45RA+ positively selected. This clonotype was sampled from a man in his late teens or twenties in good health. The CDR3 spells CASSTTAGEYEKLFF. The DNA for the CDR3 is TGTGCCAGCAGCACCACAGCAGGGGAGTATGAAAAACTGTTTTTT.